A single sample is the source of the 29 T cell receptor beta chains below, sequenced in a study of technical replicates of blood from a few donors. Sequenced by immunoSEQ multiplex PCR; TCRdb stores in-frame clones only, minus some. The data contain around 70,000 clones, around 97% of them seen just once; the ten biggest clones take up 0.21%. Sequenced: T cells isolated from PBMCs. The receptors come from a human donor in good health.

This clone was observed a single time. This rearrangement joins TRBV4-1 to TRBJ1-4, with 7 bases lining up with TRBD1. The CDR3 runs to 18 residues. CDR1 and CDR2 (germline): MGHRA, YSYEKL. V shed 4 bases and J 1 base; nucleotides not matched to a gene: 12. The CDR3 DNA is TGCGCCAGCAGCCCCAAACAGGGGCGAGGCGGAACTAATGAAAAACTGTTTTTT. Translation: CASSPKQGRGGTNEKLFF.

The chain uses TRBV28 and TRBJ1-2, with TRBD1 matching over 9 bases. Losses at the gene ends were 5 bases for V and 5 bases for J; bases not matched to a gene: 3. Germline V gene data show CDR1 as MDHEN and CDR2 as SYDVKM. The CDR3 sequence is 13 residues long. The CDR3 is CASSTGGNYGYTF. The CDR3 coding sequence is TGTGCCAGCAGTACAGGGGGCAATTATGGCTACACCTTC.

The chain couples TRBV27 to TRBJ1-1; D is ambiguous. This CDR3 is 13 amino acids long. The germline V gene has CDR1 MNHEY and CDR2 SMNVEV (reference sequence). V was pared by 3 bases and J by 1 base, with 6 bases between. In nucleotides, the CDR3 is TGTGCCAGCAGTTTCAGACAGAACACTGAAGCTTTCTTT. Translating gives CASSFRQNTEAFF.

The J gene is TRBJ1-1, the V gene TRBV9; D perhaps matches TRBD1 (5 bases). The CDR3 spans 14 residues. Trimming pared 0 bases from V and 2 bases from J, leaving 8 bases between. CDR1 and CDR2 (germline): SGDLS, YYNGEE. In DNA, the CDR3 is TGTGCCAGCAGCGTAGAGGGGATTAACACTGAAGCTTTCTTT. Encoded protein: CASSVEGINTEAFF.

The rearrangement joins TRBV29-1 to TRBJ2-2; possibly TRBD2 for D (6 bases). The germline CDR1 and CDR2 sequences are SQVTM and ANQGSEA. Trimming shortened V by 3 bases and J by 9 bases, and 17 bases separated the two germline ends. The length of the CDR3 is 14 residues. CDR3 sequence: CSVERDGTHRELFF. DNA for the CDR3: TGCAGCGTTGAGCGGGACGGGACGCACCGGGAGCTGTTTTTT.

The chain carries TRBV7-2 and TRBJ2-5; D perhaps matches TRBD2 (5 bases). V lost 6 bases and J lost 1, with 15 bases in between. CDR1 and CDR2 (germline): SGHTA, FQGNSA. The CDR3 totals 15 residues. The CDR3 DNA follows: TGTGCCAGCAGTCAGATAGCGCGAATCCAAGAGACCCAGTACTTC. Protein: CASSQIARIQETQYF.

V usage is TRBV6-1 and J usage is TRBJ1-4; no clear D gene. V gave up 1 base and J gave up 0 bases, with 15 bases separating them. The CDR3 runs to 18 residues. Germline lookup yields CDR1 MNHNS and CDR2 SASEGT. The CDR3 DNA is TGTGCCAGCAGTGAAGGGGTAGAGGATCTTGCAACTAATGAAAAACTGTTTTTT. Translated, it gives CASSEGVEDLATNEKLFF.

The chain is built from TRBV21-1 and TRBJ2-5; the table's D call, TRBD1, has no DNA check behind it. TRBV21-1 is an annotated pseudogene. The CDR3 consists of 15 residues. CDR3 region: CASSKAHSTGETQYF. CDR3 nucleotide sequence: TGTGCCAGCAGCAAAGCTCACAGCACCGGAGAGACCCAGTACTTC.

This clone was detected only once. The chain uses TRBV6-5 and TRBJ1-3; D uncertain. Trimming removed 2 bases from V and 2 bases from J, with 13 bases in between. The CDR3 has 16 residues. Germline V CDR1 and CDR2: MNHEY, SVGAGI. The CDR3 region has the DNA TGTGCCAGCAGTTACGACACACCCGGCGCTGGAAACACCATATATTTT. Translating gives CASSYDTPGAGNTIYF.

The chain combines TRBV29-1 with TRBJ1-1; 7 bases align to TRBD1. Germline assignment: CDR1 SQVTM and CDR2 ANQGSEA. This CDR3 comprises 13 residues. The V and J ends lost 4 bases and 1 base, in that order; junction bases with no gene match: 3. The CDR3 here is CSVAGTENTEAFF. CDR3 DNA: TGCAGCGTTGCTGGGACAGAGAACACTGAAGCTTTCTTT.

V and J are TRBV25-1 and TRBJ2-2; 13 bases fit TRBD2. Germline V gives CDR1 MGHDK, CDR2 SYGVNS. This CDR3 is built from 17 residues. With V trimmed by 5 bases and J by 0 bases, 3 bases remained unmatched. Here the CDR3 reads CASSRLAGGANTGELFF. The CDR3 nucleotides read TGTGCCAGCAGTCGACTAGCGGGAGGTGCGAACACCGGGGAGCTGTTTTTT.

This chain connects TRBV7-8 to TRBJ2-5, with D unresolved. This CDR3 has 13 residues. Trimming removed 1 base from V and 1 base from J, with 4 bases in between. Germline CDR1 SGHVS, CDR2 FQNEAQ. The CDR3 coding sequence is TGTGCCAGCAGCTTAGTCGGCCAAGAGACCCAGTACTTC. This codes for CASSLVGQETQYF.

The chain joins TRBV19 to TRBJ1-2; 8 nucleotides align to TRBD1. Losses at the gene ends were 5 bases for V and 8 bases for J; bases not matched to a gene: 10. CDR1 is LNHDA and CDR2 is SQIVND in the germline V gene (reference sequence). The CDR3 length is 14 residues. As DNA, the CDR3 is TGTGCCAGTAGTTGGGCAGGGGGCGCGGAGGGCTACACCTTC. It specifies CASSWAGGAEGYTF.

The rearrangement joins TRBV19 to TRBJ2-6; 8 positions match TRBD1. The CDR3 runs 18 residues. Losses at the gene ends were 4 bases for V and 3 bases for J; bases not matched to a gene: 11. The germline V gene has CDR1 LNHDA and CDR2 SQIVND (reference sequence). The CDR3 here is CASSRMTGASGGANVLTF. For the CDR3, the DNA is TGTGCCAGTAGTAGAATGACAGGGGCCTCGGGTGGGGCCAACGTCCTGACTTTC.

The chain employs TRBV28 and TRBJ2-7, with D tentatively TRBD1 (7 bases). Germline assignment: CDR1 MDHEN and CDR2 SYDVKM. The CDR3 runs to 15 residues. The V end was cut by 5 bases, the J end by 2 bases, with 16 bases between. The CDR3 nucleotides read TGTGCCAGCAGTCCGCCAGGGGGGAGAGCCTACGAGCAGTACTTC. Encoded protein: CASSPPGGRAYEQYF. Full variable domain (remainder filled in from reference TRBV28 and TRBJ2-7): DVKVTQSSRYLVKRTGEKVFLECVQDMDHENMFWYRQDPGLGLRLIYFSYDVKMKEKGDIPEGYSVSREKKERFSLILESASTNQTSMYLCASSPPGGRAYEQYFGPGTRLTVT.

V and J are TRBV29-1 and TRBJ2-3; TRBD1 aligns across 10 bases. CDR1 is SQVTM and CDR2 is ANQGSEA in the germline V gene. The CDR3 length is 14 residues. The V gene end was trimmed by 3 bases and the J gene end by 5 bases; junction bases not matched to a gene: 5. CDR3 in amino acids: CSVETGGGGDTQYF. The DNA of the CDR3 is TGCAGCGTTGAGACAGGGGGCGGGGGAGATACGCAGTATTTT.

The gene calls are TRBV14 and TRBJ1-2; D is unresolved. From germline, CDR1 is SGHDN and CDR2 FVKESK. V lost 2 bases to trimming and J lost 5 bases, with 9 bases between them. The CDR3 contains 13 residues. DNA of the CDR3: TGTGCCAGCAGCCAATTTTTCGGTTATGGCTACACCTTC. Translated, it gives CASSQFFGYGYTF. Full variable domain (missing parts from reference TRBV14 and TRBJ1-2): EAGVTQFPSHSVIEKGQTVTLRCDPISGHDNLYWYRRVMGKEIKFLLHFVKESKQDESGMPNNRFLAERTGGTYSTLKVQPAELEDSGVYFCASSQFFGYGYTFGSGTRLTVV.

The V gene is TRBV5-6, the J gene TRBJ1-1, with D perhaps TRBD1 (5 bases). The CDR3 totals 13 residues. Germline CDR1 SGHDT, CDR2 YYEEEE. Trimming stripped 4 bases from V and 5 bases from J, with 12 bases between. CDR3 sequence (DNA): TGTGCCAGCAGCGGCGGGGGGGGAACTGAAGCTTTCTTT. It specifies CASSGGGGTEAFF.

J is TRBJ1-2 and V is TRBV18; 8 bases are shared with TRBD1. The CDR3 is 14 residues long. V lost 5 bases to trimming and J lost 2 bases; unmatched junction nucleotides: 4. Germline CDR1 reads KGHSH; CDR2 reads LQKENI. In nucleotides, the CDR3 is TGTGCCAGCTCATGGGGACAGGCGAACTATGGCTACACCTTC. Amino acid sequence: CASSWGQANYGYTF.

The CDR3 spells CSVLTGTGNTEAFF. The CDR3 bases are TGCAGCGTACTCACCGGGACAGGGAACACTGAAGCTTTCTTT. The chain couples TRBV29-1 to TRBJ1-1; 8 bases map to TRBD1. J lost 1 base, V lost 6 bases, and 7 bases had no gene match. Germline assignment: CDR1 SQVTM and CDR2 ANQGSEA. The CDR3 is made up of 14 amino acids. Full variable domain (missing parts from reference TRBV29-1 and TRBJ1-1): SAVISQKPSRDICQRGTSLTIQCQVDSQVTMMFWYRQQPGQSLTLIATANQGSEATYESGFVIDKFPISRPNLTFSTLTVSNMSPEDSSIYLCSVLTGTGNTEAFFGQGTRLTVV.

The rearrangement links TRBV7-9 to TRBJ2-2; D not certain. CDR3 length: 12 amino acids. Trimming cost V 4 bases and J 7 bases, with 7 bases left between them. Germline V lookup: CDR1 SEHNR, CDR2 FQNEAQ (reference sequence). CDR3 sequence reads: CASSYYNGELFF. In DNA form, the CDR3 reads TGTGCCAGCAGCTATTACAACGGGGAGCTGTTTTTT.

CDR3 region: CASTIAHVSGNTIYF. CDR3 bases: TGTGCCAGTACCATCGCACATGTTTCTGGAAACACCATATATTTT. The V and J genes are TRBV19 and TRBJ1-3; D remains unclear. Trimming pared 7 bases from V and 1 base from J, leaving 14 bases between. The CDR3 runs 15 residues. Germline CDR1 reads LNHDA; CDR2 reads SQIVND (reference sequence).

The chain employs TRBV11-3 and TRBJ2-7; D is undetermined. Germline lookup yields CDR1 SGHNT and CDR2 YENEEA. V dropped 2 bases and J dropped 0 bases, with 11 bases sitting between them. The CDR3 sequence is 15 residues long. CDR3 amino acids: CASSLSRLSSYEQYF. For the CDR3, the DNA is TGTGCCAGCAGCTTATCCCGCCTGAGCTCCTACGAGCAGTACTTC.

J is TRBJ2-1 and V is TRBV9; 10 nucleotides line up with TRBD1. The CDR3 length is 15 residues. Germline assignment: CDR1 SGDLS and CDR2 YYNGEE. The V and J ends lost 6 bases and 5 bases, in that order; junction bases with no gene match: 8. The CDR3 loop is CASNFWDRGDNEQFF. CDR3 nucleotide sequence: TGTGCCAGCAACTTCTGGGACAGGGGCGACAATGAGCAGTTCTTC.

The V call is TRBV2, the J call TRBJ1-2; D is perhaps TRBD1 (6 bases). Germline loops: CDR1 SNHLY, CDR2 FYNNEI. The V gene lost 2 bases and the J gene lost 4 bases, with 17 bases spanning the gap. The CDR3 runs to 16 residues. The CDR3 here is CASSESSGAPIYGYTF. CDR3 nucleotide sequence: TGTGCCAGCAGTGAATCGTCAGGGGCACCGATCTATGGCTACACCTTC.

This chain connects TRBV29-1 to TRBJ1-1; 8 bases fit TRBD1. V was pared by 4 bases and J by 2 bases, with 6 bases of the junction left unmatched. The germline V gene encodes CDR1 SQVTM and CDR2 ANQGSEA. The CDR3 is 14 residues long. CDR3 loop: CSVAGGQGNTEAFF. The CDR3 DNA follows: TGCAGCGTTGCAGGAGGACAGGGAAACACTGAAGCTTTCTTT.

The chain recombines TRBV27 with TRBJ1-5; D unclear. This CDR3 has 15 amino acids. In germline, CDR1 is MNHEY, CDR2 SMNVEV (reference sequence). V lost 0 bases and J 5 bases, leaving 11 bases between the germline ends. DNA for the CDR3: TGTGCCAGCAGTTTATCGAAGACACCGGATCAGCCCCAGCATTTT. It specifies CASSLSKTPDQPQHF.

The chain recombines TRBV21-1 with TRBJ2-7; the table names TRBD2, a call not compared with the DNA. TRBV21-1 is annotated as a pseudogene. The CDR3 has 16 amino acids. The chain's CDR3 is CASSRRGTCILYEQYF. For the CDR3, the DNA is TGTGCCAGCAGCAGACGAGGGACTTGTATCTTATACGAGCAGTACTTC.

The rearrangement links TRBV28 to TRBJ1-2; D is possibly TRBD1 (6 bases). The CDR3 is 14 residues long. Germline assignment: CDR1 MDHEN and CDR2 SYDVKM. The V end lost 4 bases, the J end lost 8 bases, and 17 bases lay between the germline ends. The CDR3 protein is CASSSRQDLLGYTF. In nucleotides, the CDR3 is TGTGCCAGCAGTTCCAGACAGGACCTACTGGGCTACACCTTC.